These T cell receptor beta chains were read from a single sample in a study of cytomegalovirus exposure and HLA in healthy donors. The table came from immunoSEQ multiplex PCR; TCRdb's copy has only in-frame clones and leaves some out. The sample shows approximately 120,000 clones, and approximately 1% sits with its ten largest clones. What was sequenced was PBMCs. The origin of the receptors is a man younger than 30 in good health and CMV-seronegative. The CDR3 runs from the conserved cysteine through the conserved F or W. The D gene is left open where the match is weak.

D gene	V gene	J gene	CDR3 length	CDR3 protein	CDR3 DNA
-	TRBV2	TRBJ2-7	11	CASISRSEQYF	TGTGCCAGCATTTCTAGAAGCGAGCAGTACTTC
-	TRBV15	TRBJ1-5	14	CATSRDRPQQPQHF	TGTGCCACCAGCAGAGATCGCCCTCAGCAGCCCCAGCATTTT
-	TRBV7-9	TRBJ1-2	15	CASSSDYRVNYGYTF	TGTGCCAGCAGCTCAGACTACAGGGTGAACTATGGCTACACCTTC
-	TRBV9	TRBJ2-6	18	CASSPRFWESSGANVLTF	TGTGCCAGCAGCCCGCGTTTCTGGGAGAGCTCTGGGGCCAACGTCCTGACTTTC
-	TRBV7-9	TRBJ2-5	14	CASSFQTGTSSQYF	TGTGCCAGCAGCTTTCAGACAGGAACGTCGTCCCAGTACTTC
TRBD1	TRBV7-9	TRBJ1-1	14	CASSFYRGRTEAFF	TGTGCCAGCAGCTTTTACAGGGGGCGCACTGAAGCTTTCTTT
-	TRBV5-6	TRBJ2-7	13	CASSLQGTYEQYF	TGTGCCAGCAGCTTGCAGGGGACCTACGAGCAGTACTTC
-	TRBV19	TRBJ1-5	15	CASSIDPGVGQPQHF	TGTGCCAGTAGTATAGATCCCGGGGTAGGTCAGCCCCAGCATTTT
TRBD2	TRBV9	TRBJ2-1	17	CASSVGLAGGNHNEQFF	TGTGCCAGCAGCGTCGGACTAGCGGGAGGGAATCACAATGAGCAGTTCTTC
-	TRBV5-1	TRBJ2-7	14	CASSLEVPGDEQYF	TGCGCCAGCAGCTTGGAGGTGCCAGGGGACGAGCAGTACTTC
-	TRBV7-9	TRBJ2-3	13	CASSPTALDTQYF	TGTGCCAGCAGCCCGACTGCGCTAGATACGCAGTATTTT
TRBD2	TRBV6-4	TRBJ2-5	15	CASSKTSGGGETQYF	TGTGCCAGCAGCAAGACTAGCGGGGGTGGAGAGACCCAGTACTTC
TRBD1	TRBV18	TRBJ2-6	19	CASSPVTGTAHSGANVLTF	TGTGCCAGCTCCCCAGTAACCGGGACAGCACACTCTGGGGCCAACGTCCTGACTTTC
TRBD2	TRBV5-1	TRBJ2-5	14	CASSLRGDGETQYF	TGCGCCAGCAGCTTGCGGGGGGATGGGGAGACCCAGTACTTC
-	TRBV9	TRBJ2-7	14	CASSVDSGSGEQYF	TGTGCCAGCAGCGTAGACTCGGGGTCAGGCGAGCAGTACTTC
-	TRBV28	TRBJ2-1	11	CASSPYNEQFF	TGTGCCAGCAGCCCATACAATGAGCAGTTCTTC
-	TRBV2	TRBJ1-1	13	CASSRDRGTEAFF	TGTGCCAGCAGTCGAGACCGGGGCACTGAAGCTTTCTTT
TRBD2	TRBV6-5	TRBJ2-3	13	CASSLAGRDTQYF	TGTGCCAGCAGCCTAGCGGGTAGAGATACGCAGTATTTT
TRBD2	TRBV11-2	TRBJ2-7	13	CATHAGDGGEQYF	TGTGCCACCCACGCGGGAGACGGCGGCGAGCAGTACTTC
TRBD1	TRBV2	TRBJ2-1	13	CASSGDRGDEQFF	TGTGCCAGCAGTGGGGACAGGGGGGATGAGCAGTTCTTC
-	TRBV19	TRBJ1-1	16	CASSMARGRGRTEAFF	TGTGCCAGTAGTATGGCTCGGGGTCGAGGACGGACTGAAGCTTTCTTT
TRBD1	TRBV7-6	TRBJ2-7	15	CASSLNRDRSYEQYF	TGTGCCAGCAGCTTAAACCGGGACAGATCCTACGAGCAGTACTTC
TRBD1	TRBV6-5	TRBJ2-7	14	CASSRGQGLHEQYF	TGTGCCAGCAGTCGCGGACAGGGACTTCACGAGCAGTACTTC
TRBD1	TRBV27	TRBJ1-6	15	CASSQSTGADSPLHF	TGTGCCAGCAGTCAATCGACAGGGGCGGATTCACCCCTCCACTTT
-	TRBV5-4	TRBJ1-5	14	CASSVRGGGQPQHF	TGTGCCAGCAGCGTCCGGGGAGGAGGCCAGCCCCAGCATTTT
TRBD1	TRBV28	TRBJ1-5	19	CASRPKVGTGALSNQPQHF	TGTGCCAGCAGACCTAAAGTGGGGACAGGGGCGCTGAGCAATCAGCCCCAGCATTTT
TRBD1	TRBV30	TRBJ1-1	12	CASGQPNTEAFF	TGTGCCTCGGGACAGCCGAACACTGAAGCTTTCTTT